This T cell receptor beta chain was identified during a study of cytomegalovirus exposure and HLA in healthy donors. The PCR employed 60 Vbeta primers together with 13 Jbeta primers. The repertoire was sequenced with immunoSEQ multiplex PCR; TCRdb's copy has only in-frame clones and lacks some. This sample has some 180,000 clones, with around 76% found just once. This receptor was identified in a woman younger than 45 in good health and CMV-seropositive. Sequencing was carried out using PBMCs.

CDR3 protein: CASSLEPGGGYTF. The CDR3 coding sequence is TGCGCCAGCAGCTTGGAACCGGGGGGTGGCTACACCTTC. V usage is TRBV5-1 and J usage is TRBJ1-2; D is perhaps TRBD1 (5 bases). Germline V gene lookup returns CDR1 SGHRS and CDR2 YFSETQ. This CDR3 has 13 residues. Trimming shortened V by 0 bases and J by 7 bases, and 10 bases separated the two germline ends.